Presented here are 17 T cell receptor beta chains from one specimen sequenced in a study of blood T cell repertoires in COVID-19. Only in-frame clones appear in the TCRdb table, and some are missing; sequencing was by immunoSEQ multiplex PCR. Of roughly 63,000 clones in the sample, 88% were seen once. Material for sequencing was peripheral blood. The receptors originated from a woman in her 50s with active or convalescent COVID-19.

The chain employs TRBV27 and TRBJ1-6; D ambiguous. Trimming cost V 6 bases and J 11 bases, with 14 bases left between them. CDR1 and CDR2 from the germline V gene are MNHEY and SMNVEV (reference sequence). This CDR3 is built from 13 residues. The DNA for the CDR3 is TGTGCCAGCAGGTCGTCAGTGCGGCCACCCCTCCACTTT. As protein: CASRSSVRPPLHF.

This rearrangement joins TRBV19 to TRBJ2-7, with TRBD2 matching 9 bases. J gave up 4 bases and V 3 bases, and 10 bases lay outside the gene matches. CDR3 size: 16 residues. Germline V gene sequence: CDR1 LNHDA, CDR2 SQIVND (reference sequence). Here the CDR3 reads CASSIQAGGPPYEQYF. The CDR3 region has the DNA TGTGCCAGTAGTATTCAAGCGGGAGGTCCCCCGTACGAGCAGTACTTC.

This clone was seen many times. The V gene is TRBV27, the J gene TRBJ2-6; D gene ambiguous. The CDR3 covers 14 residues. Trimming shortened V by 3 bases and J by 13 bases, and 16 bases separated the two germline ends. The germline gives CDR1 MNHEY, CDR2 SMNVEV (reference sequence). CDR3 sequence: CASSLQTQSRVLTF. The DNA of the CDR3 is TGTGCCAGCAGTTTGCAGACACAATCCAGGGTCCTGACTTTC.

The rearrangement joins TRBV6-1 to TRBJ1-2; D is unclear. Trimming removed 1 base from V and 4 bases from J, with 10 bases in between. The CDR3 runs to 14 residues. The germline V gene has CDR1 MNHNS and CDR2 SASEGT. CDR3 amino acids: CASSEEYSFYGYTF. CDR3 bases: TGTGCCAGCAGTGAAGAGTACAGCTTCTATGGCTACACCTTC.

The chain joins TRBV7-9 to TRBJ2-3, with a weak D call TRBD2 (6 bases). This CDR3 contains 15 residues. Trimming stripped 0 bases from V and 0 bases from J, with 7 bases between. From germline, CDR1 is SEHNR and CDR2 FQNEAQ (reference sequence). The CDR3 spells CASSLAGTSTDTQYF. Written as DNA, the CDR3 is TGTGCCAGCAGCTTAGCGGGGACTAGCACAGATACGCAGTATTTT. Combining the CDR3 with reference TRBV7-9 and TRBJ2-3 gives the whole variable domain DTGVSQNPRHKITKRGQNVTFRCDPISEHNRLYWYRQTLGQGPEFLTYFQNEAQLEKSRLLSDRFSAERPKGSFSTLEIQRTEQGDSAMYLCASSLAGTSTDTQYFGPGTRLTVL.

CDR3 in DNA: TGTGCCAGCAGCTCAGGAGAACTAGCCGAGTTCTTC. It specifies CASSSGELAEFF. V gene TRBV13 combines with J gene TRBJ2-1; D is perhaps TRBD2 (6 bases). The CDR3 runs 12 residues. Germline V lookup: CDR1 PRHDT, CDR2 FYEKMQ (reference sequence). Trimming cost V 4 bases and J 14 bases, with 15 bases left between them. Combining the CDR3 with reference TRBV13 and TRBJ2-1 gives the whole variable domain AAGVIQSPRHLIKEKRETATLKCYPIPRHDTVYWYQQGPGQDPQFLISFYEKMQSDKGSIPDRFSAQQFSDYHSELNMSSLELGDSALYFCASSSGELAEFFGPGTRLTVL.

CDR3 residues: CASSQNRVGELFF. The CDR3 nucleotides are TGTGCCAGCAGCCAAAACAGGGTCGGGGAGCTGTTTTTT. V and J are TRBV3-1 (or the pseudogene TRBV3-2) and TRBJ2-2, with TRBD1 as a possible D gene (6 bases). The CDR3 contains 13 residues. The germline gives CDR1 LGHDT, CDR2 YNNKEL (reference sequence). V gave up 2 bases and J gave up 7 bases, with 8 bases separating them.

The rearrangement joins TRBV3-1 (or the pseudogene TRBV3-2) to TRBJ2-1; TRBD1 aligns across 11 bases. Germline-derived CDR1 and CDR2 are LGHDT and YNNKEL (reference sequence). The J segment lost 4 bases and the V segment lost 1 base, leaving 3 bases of the junction unmatched. CDR3 length equals 16 residues. CDR3 in DNA: TGTGCCAGCAGCCAAGCGGGACAGGGGGAATACAATGAGCAGTTCTTC. As protein: CASSQAGQGEYNEQFF.

V is TRBV2 and J is TRBJ1-5; D uncertain. The CDR3 extends over 14 amino acids. The germline V gene has CDR1 SNHLY and CDR2 FYNNEI. Trimming removed 5 bases at V and 5 bases at J, with 13 bases between. This chain's CDR3 is CASSRPGSYQPQHF. Written as DNA, the CDR3 is TGTGCCAGCAGTCGTCCGGGATCGTATCAGCCCCAGCATTTT.

The V call is TRBV9, the J call TRBJ2-7; TRBD2 might be the D (5 bases). CDR3 size: 15 residues. V was shortened by 3 bases and J by 2 bases, with 15 bases between the two germline ends. Germline CDR1 SGDLS, CDR2 YYNGEE. In nucleotides, the CDR3 is TGTGCCAGCAGCGCCAGTGAGAGCGGAACCTACGAGCAGTACTTC. Amino acid sequence: CASSASESGTYEQYF. Full variable domain (outside the CDR3, taken from reference TRBV9 and TRBJ2-7): DSGVTQTPKHLITATGQRVTLRCSPRSGDLSVYWYQQSLDQGLQFLIQYYNGEERAKGNILERFSAQQFPDLHSELNLSSLELGDSALYFCASSASESGTYEQYFGPGTRLTVT.

This chain joins TRBV7-3 and TRBJ2-1; D is possibly TRBD2 (5 bases). This CDR3 is 12 amino acids long. Germline loops: CDR1 SGHTA, CDR2 FQGTGA. With 5 bases removed from V and 8 bases from J, the gap between germline ends came to 10 bases. CDR3 amino acids: CASSPTGDEQFF. In nucleotides, the CDR3 is TGTGCCAGCAGCCCAACCGGGGATGAGCAGTTCTTC.

To note about this clone: The germline gene is not matched at one end of the junction; a read error may be the cause. DNA of the CDR3: TGTGCCAGCAGCCAACTAGGGACTAGCAAAGATACGCAGTATTTT. Its translation is CASSQLGTSKDTQYF. The chain is built from TRBV16 and TRBJ2-3; 9 bases line up with TRBD2. The CDR3 loop spans 15 amino acids. Germline V gene sequence: CDR1 KGHSY, CDR2 FQNENV.

The chain uses TRBV7-9 and TRBJ2-7; tentative D call: TRBD2 (7 bases). V lost 3 bases, J lost 5 bases, and 11 bases lay in between. Germline CDR1 SEHNR, CDR2 FQNEAQ (reference sequence). CDR3 size: 13 residues. The CDR3 here is CASSFTGGHEQYF. CDR3 nucleotide sequence: TGTGCCAGCAGCTTCACGGGGGGCCACGAGCAGTACTTC.

This sequence joins TRBV2 and TRBJ2-1; the match to TRBD2 covers 7 bases. The CDR3 spans 15 residues. J lost 3 bases, V lost 4 bases, and 6 bases had no gene match. Germline V gives CDR1 SNHLY, CDR2 FYNNEI. The CDR3 DNA sequence: TGTGCCAGCAGTGTGGCGGGAGTGGGCTACAATGAGCAGTTCTTC. This codes for CASSVAGVGYNEQFF.

This chain links TRBV4-1 with TRBJ2-7; D possibly corresponds to TRBD1 (8 bases). CDR1 and CDR2 (germline): MGHRA, YSYEKL. Trimming stripped 0 bases from V and 2 bases from J, with 26 bases between. The CDR3 totals 20 residues. CDR3 amino acids: CASSQEGRDRTTSRAYEQYF. CDR3 sequence (DNA): TGCGCCAGCAGCCAAGAAGGGAGGGACAGGACTACCTCCCGGGCCTACGAGCAGTACTTC.

The rearrangement uses TRBV6-2 or TRBV6-3 and TRBJ2-7; 9 bases agree with TRBD2. Germline CDR1 is MNHEY and CDR2 is SVGEGT. The CDR3 covers 17 residues. The trim removed 6 bases at V and 4 bases at J, leaving 16 bases unmatched. The CDR3 reads CASSWAASGTLGYEQYF. The DNA of the CDR3 is TGTGCCAGCAGCTGGGCGGCTAGCGGGACCTTGGGGTACGAGCAGTACTTC.

The chain couples TRBV5-6 to TRBJ1-2, with D unresolved. Between the trimmed V and J ends, which lost 1 base and 3 bases, there was a span of 7 bases. The CDR3 is 13 residues long. Germline V CDR1 and CDR2: SGHDT, YYEEEE. The CDR3 loop reads CASSLTVDYGYTF. The CDR3 region has the DNA TGTGCCAGCAGCTTGACAGTAGACTATGGCTACACCTTC.